This T cell receptor (beta chain) derives from a study of T cell responses to AZD1222 COVID-19 vaccine. Sequencing used immunoSEQ multiplex PCR; TCRdb keeps in-frame clones, though not all of them. Here the sample spans around 180,000 clones, 92% being singletons. Germline V gene data show CDR1 as KGHSH and CDR2 as LQKENI. This CDR3 region has 12 residues. Trimming took 8 bases from V and 2 from J, leaving 7 bases between them. The sequencing used peripheral blood, collected on day 0 of AZD1222 vaccination. This receptor was identified in an adult in good health. V is TRBV18 and J is TRBJ1-3, with no clear D. The CDR3 loop is CASQPPGNTIYF. In nucleotides, the CDR3 is TGTGCCAGCCAGCCCCCTGGAAACACCATATATTTT. Combining the CDR3 with reference TRBV18 and TRBJ1-3 gives the whole variable domain NAGVMQNPRHLVRRRGQEARLRCSPMKGHSHVYWYRQLPEEGLKFMVYLQKENIIDESGMPKERFSAEFPKEGPSILRIQQVVRGDSAAYFCASQPPGNTIYFGEGSWLTVV.